Listed below are T cell receptor beta chains from one sample, sequenced in a study of CD8 T cells in Susac syndrome. One entry per CDR3 protein results from TCRdb running MiXCR on the immunoSEQ multiplex PCR reads. The top ten hold just over 0.095% of the sample, which has about 120,000 distinct CDR3 sequences, 94% seen once. The sequenced material came from CD4+ T cells from PBMCs. All receptors come from a human donor in good health. CDR3s include the opening cysteine and the closing phenylalanine or tryptophan. Each record gives: V gene, J gene, clone size, D gene, CDR3 DNA, CDR3 protein. A D gene is named only where the DNA matches it firmly. Part of the rows lack a size; the others show once, few, many or a class for expanded clones.

V gene: TRBV6-1; J gene: TRBJ2-1; clone size: NA; D gene: NA; CDR3 DNA: TGTGCCAGCAGTTCCCAGTCCCAGTGGAACAATGAGCAGTTCTTC; CDR3 protein: CASSSQSQWNNEQFF
V gene: TRBV2; J gene: TRBJ1-4; clone size: NA; D gene: NA; CDR3 DNA: TGTGCCAGCAGCCTCCGGGCCGGGACTAATGAAAAACTGTTTTTT; CDR3 protein: CASSLRAGTNEKLFF
V gene: TRBV20-1; J gene: TRBJ2-3; clone size: NA; D gene: NA; CDR3 DNA: TGCAGTGCCCCGACGGATAGCACAGATACGCAGTATTTT; CDR3 protein: CSAPTDSTDTQYF
V gene: TRBV19; J gene: TRBJ1-1; clone size: NA; D gene: NA; CDR3 DNA: TGTGCCAGTAGTAAAAGATCCAGGGGAACTGAAGCTTTCTTT; CDR3 protein: CASSKRSRGTEAFF
V gene: TRBV30; J gene: TRBJ2-5; clone size: NA; D gene: NA; CDR3 DNA: TGTGCCTGGAGTGAATTTTCAGCGAGTTCTCAAGAGACCCAGTACTTC; CDR3 protein: CAWSEFSASSQETQYF
V gene: TRBV20-1; J gene: TRBJ2-3; clone size: NA; D gene: NA; CDR3 DNA: TGCAGTATACTAGGAGCTCTCACAGATACGCAGTATTTT; CDR3 protein: CSILGALTDTQYF
V gene: TRBV28; J gene: TRBJ1-1; clone size: NA; D gene: NA; CDR3 DNA: TGTGCCAGCAGTGCGGCGGGGGAAGGTAACACTGAAGCTTTCTTT; CDR3 protein: CASSAAGEGNTEAFF
V gene: TRBV12-3/TRBV12-4; J gene: TRBJ1-3; clone size: NA; D gene: NA; CDR3 DNA: TGTGCCAGCAGTTTCTACCAGGAGGGTGGAAACACCATATATTTT; CDR3 protein: CASSFYQEGGNTIYF
V gene: TRBV18; J gene: TRBJ2-7; clone size: NA; D gene: NA; CDR3 DNA: TGTGCCAGCTCACCCGTTGAAGGGTACGAGCAGTACTTC; CDR3 protein: CASSPVEGYEQYF
V gene: TRBV30; J gene: TRBJ2-3; clone size: few; D gene: TRBD2; CDR3 DNA: TGTGCCTGGAGGACTAGCGGGAGCACAGATACGCAGTATTTT; CDR3 protein: CAWRTSGSTDTQYF
V gene: TRBV28; J gene: TRBJ2-7; clone size: NA; D gene: TRBD1; CDR3 DNA: TGTGCCAGCACCCCGCTCCTTCGACAGGGGGGCTACGAGCAGTACTTC; CDR3 protein: CASTPLLRQGGYEQYF